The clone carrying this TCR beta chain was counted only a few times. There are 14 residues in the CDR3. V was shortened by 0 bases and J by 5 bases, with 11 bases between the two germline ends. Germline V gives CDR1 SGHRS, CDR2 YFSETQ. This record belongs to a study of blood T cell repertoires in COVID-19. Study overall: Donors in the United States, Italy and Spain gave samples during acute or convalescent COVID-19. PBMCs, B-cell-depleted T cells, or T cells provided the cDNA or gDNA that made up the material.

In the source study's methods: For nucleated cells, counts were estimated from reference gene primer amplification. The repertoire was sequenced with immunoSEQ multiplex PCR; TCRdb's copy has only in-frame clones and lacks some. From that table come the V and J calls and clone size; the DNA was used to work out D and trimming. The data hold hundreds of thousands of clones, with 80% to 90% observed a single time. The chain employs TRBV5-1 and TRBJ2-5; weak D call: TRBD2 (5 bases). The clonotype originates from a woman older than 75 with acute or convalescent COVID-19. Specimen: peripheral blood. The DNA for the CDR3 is TGCGCCAGCAGCTTGGCCTCGAGGGTGGAGACCCAGTACTTC. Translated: CASSLASRVETQYF. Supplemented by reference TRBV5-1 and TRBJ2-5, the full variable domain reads KAGVTQTPRYLIKTRGQQVTLSCSPISGHRSVSWYQQTPGQGLQFLFEYFSETQRNKGNFPGRFSGRQFSNSRSEMNVSTLELGDSALYLCASSLASRVETQYFGPGTRLLVL.